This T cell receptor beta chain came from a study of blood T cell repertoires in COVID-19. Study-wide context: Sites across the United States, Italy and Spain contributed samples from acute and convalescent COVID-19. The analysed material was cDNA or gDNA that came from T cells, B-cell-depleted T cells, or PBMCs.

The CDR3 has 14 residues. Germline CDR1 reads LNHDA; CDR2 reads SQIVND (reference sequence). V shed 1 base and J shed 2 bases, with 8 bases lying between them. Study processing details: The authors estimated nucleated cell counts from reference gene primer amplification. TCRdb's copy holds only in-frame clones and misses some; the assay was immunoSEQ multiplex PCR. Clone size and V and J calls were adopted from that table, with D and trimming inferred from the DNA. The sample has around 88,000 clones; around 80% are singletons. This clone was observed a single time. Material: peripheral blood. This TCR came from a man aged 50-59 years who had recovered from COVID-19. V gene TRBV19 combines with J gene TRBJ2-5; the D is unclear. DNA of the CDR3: TGTGCCAGTAGTATAGTACCCAGTCAAGAGACCCAGTACTTC. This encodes CASSIVPSQETQYF.